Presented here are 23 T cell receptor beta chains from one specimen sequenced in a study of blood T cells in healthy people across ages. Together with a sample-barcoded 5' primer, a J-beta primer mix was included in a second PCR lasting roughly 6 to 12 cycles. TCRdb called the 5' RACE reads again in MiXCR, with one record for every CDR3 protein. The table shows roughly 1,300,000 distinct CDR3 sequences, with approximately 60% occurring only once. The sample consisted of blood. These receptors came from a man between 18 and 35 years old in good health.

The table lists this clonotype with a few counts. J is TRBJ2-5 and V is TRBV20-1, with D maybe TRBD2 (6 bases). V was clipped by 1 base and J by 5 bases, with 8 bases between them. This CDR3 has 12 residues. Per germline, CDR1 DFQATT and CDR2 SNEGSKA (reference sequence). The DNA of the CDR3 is TGCAGTGCTAGAGCGGGAGTGGAGACCCAGTACTTC. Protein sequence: CSARAGVETQYF.

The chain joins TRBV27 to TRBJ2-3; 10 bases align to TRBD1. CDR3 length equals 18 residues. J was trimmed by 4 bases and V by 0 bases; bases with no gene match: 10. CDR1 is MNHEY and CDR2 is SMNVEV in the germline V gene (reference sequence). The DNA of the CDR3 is TGTGCCAGCAGTTTATCGGGAACGGGACAGGGGTTAGCAGATACGCAGTATTTT. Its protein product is CASSLSGTGQGLADTQYF.

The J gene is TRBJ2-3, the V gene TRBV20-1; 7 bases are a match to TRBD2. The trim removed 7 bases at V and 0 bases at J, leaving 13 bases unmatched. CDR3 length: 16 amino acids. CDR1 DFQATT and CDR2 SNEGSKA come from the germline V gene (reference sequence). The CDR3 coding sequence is TGCAGTGTTGGGGGGGGGACGGTCCTTAGCACAGATACGCAGTATTTT. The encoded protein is CSVGGGTVLSTDTQYF.

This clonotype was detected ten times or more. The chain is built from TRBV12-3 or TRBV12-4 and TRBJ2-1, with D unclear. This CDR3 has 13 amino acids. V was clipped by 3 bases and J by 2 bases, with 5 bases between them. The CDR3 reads CASSFSPYNEQFF. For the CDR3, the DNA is TGTGCCAGCAGTTTCTCCCCCTACAATGAGCAGTTCTTC.

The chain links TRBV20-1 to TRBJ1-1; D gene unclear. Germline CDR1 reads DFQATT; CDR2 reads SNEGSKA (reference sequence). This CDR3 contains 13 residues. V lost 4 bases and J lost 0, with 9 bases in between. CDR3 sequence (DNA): TGCAGTGCTATTGGTGGGTTGAACACTGAAGCTTTCTTT. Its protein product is CSAIGGLNTEAFF.

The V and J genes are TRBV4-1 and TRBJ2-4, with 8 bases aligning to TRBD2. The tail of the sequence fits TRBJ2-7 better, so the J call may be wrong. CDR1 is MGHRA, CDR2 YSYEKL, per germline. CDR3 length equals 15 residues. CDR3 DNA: TGCGCCAGCACCTCGGCGGGGGGCCCCTCAGACGAGCAGTACTTC. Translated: CASTSAGGPSDEQYF.

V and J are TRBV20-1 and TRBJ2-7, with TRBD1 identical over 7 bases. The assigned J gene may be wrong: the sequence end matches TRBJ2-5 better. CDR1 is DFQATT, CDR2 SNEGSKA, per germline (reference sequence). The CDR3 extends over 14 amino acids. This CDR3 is CSARGSGAQETQYF. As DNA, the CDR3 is TGCAGTGCCAGGGGGAGTGGAGCGCAGGAGACCCAGTACTTC.

CDR3 sequence (DNA): TGTGCCAGCAGCAAGGACAGACAATCGTACGAGCAGTACTTC. It translates to CASSKDRQSYEQYF. The genes are TRBV5-5 and TRBJ2-7, with a tentative D call TRBD1 (6 bases). The CDR3 length is 14 residues. Looked up from germline, CDR1 is SGHKS and CDR2 is YYEKEE (reference sequence). Trimming left V 4 bases short and J 4 bases short, with 15 bases between.

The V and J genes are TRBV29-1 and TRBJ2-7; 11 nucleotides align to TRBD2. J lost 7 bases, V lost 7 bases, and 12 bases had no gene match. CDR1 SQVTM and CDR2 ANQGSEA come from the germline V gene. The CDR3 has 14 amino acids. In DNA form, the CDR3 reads TGCAGCGCCGCCCCCCGGGGACTAGCGGCGGAGCAGTACTTC. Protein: CSAAPRGLAAEQYF.

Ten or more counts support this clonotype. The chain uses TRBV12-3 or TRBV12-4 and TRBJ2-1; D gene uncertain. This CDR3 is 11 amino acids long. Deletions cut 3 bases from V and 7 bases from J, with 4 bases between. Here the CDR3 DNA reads TGTGCCAGCAGTTTTGTAAATGAGCAGTTCTTC. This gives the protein CASSFVNEQFF.

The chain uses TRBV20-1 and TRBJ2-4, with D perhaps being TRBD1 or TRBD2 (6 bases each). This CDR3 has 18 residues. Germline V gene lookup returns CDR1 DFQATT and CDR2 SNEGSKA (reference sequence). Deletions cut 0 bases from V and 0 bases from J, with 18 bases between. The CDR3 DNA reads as TGCAGTGCTAGAGATGGGGGTGCGGGACAAATAGCCAAAAACATTCAGTACTTC. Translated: CSARDGGAGQIAKNIQYF.

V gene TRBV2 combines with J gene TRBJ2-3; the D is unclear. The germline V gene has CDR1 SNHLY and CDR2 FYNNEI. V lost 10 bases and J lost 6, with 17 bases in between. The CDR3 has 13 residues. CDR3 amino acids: CAMIFYAADTQYF. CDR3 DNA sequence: TGTGCCATGATATTCTACGCAGCGGATACGCAGTATTTT.

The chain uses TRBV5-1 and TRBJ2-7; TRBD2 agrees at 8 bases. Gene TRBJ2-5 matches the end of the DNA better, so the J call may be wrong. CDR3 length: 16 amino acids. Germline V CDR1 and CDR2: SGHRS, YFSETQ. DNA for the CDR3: TGCGCCAGCAGCTTGGGAGGTAGCGGGATGGGAGAGACCCAGTACTTC. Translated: CASSLGGSGMGETQYF.

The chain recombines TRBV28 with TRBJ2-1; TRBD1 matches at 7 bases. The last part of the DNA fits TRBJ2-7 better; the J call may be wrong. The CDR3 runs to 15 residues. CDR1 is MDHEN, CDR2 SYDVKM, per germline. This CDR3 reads CASSLQQGFYNEQYF. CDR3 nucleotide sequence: TGTGCCAGCAGTTTACAACAGGGGTTCTACAATGAGCAGTACTTC.

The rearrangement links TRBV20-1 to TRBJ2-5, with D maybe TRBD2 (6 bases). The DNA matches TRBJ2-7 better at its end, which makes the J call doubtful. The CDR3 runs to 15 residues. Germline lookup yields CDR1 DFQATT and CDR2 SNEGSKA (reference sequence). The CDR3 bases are TGCAGTGCTAGTGCGGGGTTTGAGGGATTCGGCGAGCAGTACTTC. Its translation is CSASAGFEGFGEQYF.

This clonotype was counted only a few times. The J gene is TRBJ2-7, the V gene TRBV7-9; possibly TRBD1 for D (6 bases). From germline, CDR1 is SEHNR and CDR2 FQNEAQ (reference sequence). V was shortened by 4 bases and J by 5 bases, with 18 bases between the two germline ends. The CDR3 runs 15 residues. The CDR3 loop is CASSSIPYRENEQYF. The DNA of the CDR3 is TGTGCCAGCAGCTCCATCCCATACAGGGAGAACGAGCAGTACTTC.

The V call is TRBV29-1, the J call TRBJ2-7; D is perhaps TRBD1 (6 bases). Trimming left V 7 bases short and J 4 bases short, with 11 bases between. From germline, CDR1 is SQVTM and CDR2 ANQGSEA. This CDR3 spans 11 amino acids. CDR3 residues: CSGRTEYEQYF. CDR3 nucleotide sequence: TGCAGCGGACGGACAGAATACGAGCAGTACTTC.

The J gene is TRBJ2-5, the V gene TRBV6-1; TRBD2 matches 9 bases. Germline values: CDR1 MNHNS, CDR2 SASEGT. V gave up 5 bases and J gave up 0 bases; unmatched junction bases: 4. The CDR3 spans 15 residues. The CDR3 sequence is CASSSAGGYQETQYF. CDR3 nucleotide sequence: TGTGCCAGCAGTTCGGCGGGGGGGTACCAAGAGACCCAGTACTTC.

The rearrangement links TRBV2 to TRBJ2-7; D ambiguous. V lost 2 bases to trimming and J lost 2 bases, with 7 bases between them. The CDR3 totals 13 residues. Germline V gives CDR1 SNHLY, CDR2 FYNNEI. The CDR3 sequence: CASSEISTYEQYF. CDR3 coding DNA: TGTGCCAGCAGTGAAATCTCCACCTACGAGCAGTACTTC.

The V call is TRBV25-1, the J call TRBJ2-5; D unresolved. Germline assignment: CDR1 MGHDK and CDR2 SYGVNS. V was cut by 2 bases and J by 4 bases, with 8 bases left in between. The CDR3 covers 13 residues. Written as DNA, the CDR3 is TGTGCCAGCAGTGAACCCCCACGAGAGACCCAGTACTTC. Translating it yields CASSEPPRETQYF.

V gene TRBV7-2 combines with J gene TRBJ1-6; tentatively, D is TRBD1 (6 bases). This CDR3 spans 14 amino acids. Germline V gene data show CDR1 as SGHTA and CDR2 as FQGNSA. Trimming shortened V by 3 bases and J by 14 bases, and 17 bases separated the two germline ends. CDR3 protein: CASSFDRSYGALHF. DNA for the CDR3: TGTGCCAGCAGCTTCGACAGGTCCTACGGGGCCCTCCACTTT.

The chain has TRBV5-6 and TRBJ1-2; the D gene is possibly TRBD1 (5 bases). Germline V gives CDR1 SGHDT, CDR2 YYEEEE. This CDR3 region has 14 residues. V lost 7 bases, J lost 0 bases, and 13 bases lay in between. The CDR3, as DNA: TGTGCCAGCCGCCGGGGGACCGCTAACTATGGCTACACCTTC. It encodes CASRRGTANYGYTF.

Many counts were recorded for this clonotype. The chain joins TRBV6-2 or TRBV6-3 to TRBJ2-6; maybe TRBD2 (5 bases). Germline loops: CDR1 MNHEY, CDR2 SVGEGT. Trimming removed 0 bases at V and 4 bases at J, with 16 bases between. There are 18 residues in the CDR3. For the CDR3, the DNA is TGTGCCAGCAGTTACTCGCCGCCGGACTTGGGAGGGGCCAACGTCCTGACTTTC. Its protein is CASSYSPPDLGGANVLTF.